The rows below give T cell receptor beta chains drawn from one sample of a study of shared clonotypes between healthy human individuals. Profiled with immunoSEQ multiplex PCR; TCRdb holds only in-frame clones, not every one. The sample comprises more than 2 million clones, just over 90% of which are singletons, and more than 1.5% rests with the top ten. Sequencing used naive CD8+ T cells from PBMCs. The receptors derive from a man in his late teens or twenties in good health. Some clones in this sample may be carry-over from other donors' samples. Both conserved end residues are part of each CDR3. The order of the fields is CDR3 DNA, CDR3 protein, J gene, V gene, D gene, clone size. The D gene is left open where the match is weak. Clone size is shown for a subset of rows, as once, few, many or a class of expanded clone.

DNA: TGTGCCAGCAGTGACGGGGACAGCCAAGAGACCCAGTACTTC
CDR3: CASSDGDSQETQYF
J: TRBJ2-5
V: TRBV6-4
D: TRBD1
size: NA

DNA: TGTGCCAGCAGTTTAGTGGGAGGCACCGGGGAGCTGTTTTTT
CDR3: CASSLVGGTGELFF
J: TRBJ2-2
V: TRBV28
D: NA
size: NA

DNA: TGCGCCAGCAGTCCCAGACAGGTTAGCTCCTACAATGAGCAGTTCTTC
CDR3: CASSPRQVSSYNEQFF
J: TRBJ2-1
V: TRBV10-2
D: NA
size: NA

DNA: TGCAGCGCCCCGACTAGCGGGGGGGGTACTGAGCAGTTCTTC
CDR3: CSAPTSGGGTEQFF
J: TRBJ2-1
V: TRBV29-1
D: TRBD2
size: NA

DNA: TGTGCCAGCAGCGTATATGGTGCCTCCTACGAGCAGTACTTC
CDR3: CASSVYGASYEQYF
J: TRBJ2-7
V: TRBV9
D: NA
size: NA

DNA: TGTGCCAGCAGTTCTCTTACCGGGACAGGGTTCTACGAGCAGTACTTC
CDR3: CASSSLTGTGFYEQYF
J: TRBJ2-7
V: TRBV27
D: TRBD1
size: NA

DNA: TGTGCCACCAGCAGGGAAGGAATTTATAGCAATCAGCCCCAGCATTTT
CDR3: CATSREGIYSNQPQHF
J: TRBJ1-5
V: TRBV15
D: NA
size: NA

DNA: TGTGCCAGTAGTCTTCGACAAGATGAAGCTTTCTTT
CDR3: CASSLRQDEAFF
J: TRBJ1-1
V: TRBV19
D: NA
size: few

DNA: TGTGCCAGCAGCTTATCGGCAGGGGCGTACGAGCAGTACTTC
CDR3: CASSLSAGAYEQYF
J: TRBJ2-7
V: TRBV5-4
D: NA
size: NA

DNA: TGTGCCAGCAGCACGGACAGGGAGGTGTCCGGGGAGCTGTTTTTT
CDR3: CASSTDREVSGELFF
J: TRBJ2-2
V: TRBV6-5
D: TRBD1
size: NA